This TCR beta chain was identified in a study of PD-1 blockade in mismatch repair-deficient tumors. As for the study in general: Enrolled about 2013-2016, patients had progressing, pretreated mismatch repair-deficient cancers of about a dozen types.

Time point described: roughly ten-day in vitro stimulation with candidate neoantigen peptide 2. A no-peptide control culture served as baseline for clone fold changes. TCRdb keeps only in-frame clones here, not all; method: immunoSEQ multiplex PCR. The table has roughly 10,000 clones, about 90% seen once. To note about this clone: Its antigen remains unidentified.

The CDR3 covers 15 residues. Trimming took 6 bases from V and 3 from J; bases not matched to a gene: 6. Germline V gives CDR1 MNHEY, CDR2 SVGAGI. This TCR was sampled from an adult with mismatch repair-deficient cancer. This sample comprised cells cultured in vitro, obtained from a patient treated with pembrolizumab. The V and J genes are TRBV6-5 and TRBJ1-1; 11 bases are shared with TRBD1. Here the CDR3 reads CASSGQGAGDTEAFF. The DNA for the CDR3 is TGTGCCAGCAGCGGACAGGGGGCAGGAGACACTGAAGCTTTCTTT.